These T cell receptor beta chains were read from a single sample in a study of blood T cells in healthy people across ages. TCRdb processed the 5' RACE reads anew with MiXCR; each CDR3 protein has one entry. The repertoire has approximately 670,000 distinct CDR3 sequences, 35% to 50% of them found once; the top ten carry about 30%. Sequencing was done on a sample of blood. All receptors come from a man of 80 years or more in good health. Both conserved end residues are part of each CDR3. Fields, in order: V gene, J gene, D gene, clone size, CDR3 length, CDR3 DNA, CDR3 protein. The D gene is left open where the match is weak. The size field is filled for only some rows; it gives once, few, many or a size class.

TRBV20-1	TRBJ2-3	TRBD2	NA	13	TGCAGTGCGGGTCGGGAGGCACAGTCGGCGCAGTATTTT	CSAGREAQSAQYF
TRBV20-1	TRBJ2-5	TRBD2	NA	12	TGCAGTGCGGCGGGAGCGCAAGAGACCCAGTACTTC	CSAAGAQETQYF
TRBV14	TRBJ2-5	TRBD1	NA	15	TGTGCCAGCAGCCAAGCCCGGGACAGGCAAGAGACCCAGTACTTC	CASSQARDRQETQYF
TRBV5-1	TRBJ2-7	TRBD2	NA	16	TGCGCCAGCAGCATGCTAGCGGGGGCCTACTCCTACGAGCAGTACTTC	CASSMLAGAYSYEQYF
TRBV7-2	TRBJ2-6	NA	NA	15	TGTGCCAGCAGCTTTTCCCTCTCTGGGGCCAACGTCCTGACTTTC	CASSFSLSGANVLTF
TRBV6-2/TRBV6-3	TRBJ1-1	NA	NA	13	TGTGCCAGCACCAACGGGGCGAACACTGAAGCTTTCTTT	CASTNGANTEAFF
TRBV6-2/TRBV6-3	TRBJ2-1	NA	many	13	TGTGCCAGCAGAAAGCATTTCTACAATGAGCAGTTCTTC	CASRKHFYNEQFF
TRBV27	TRBJ2-7	TRBD1	NA	14	TGTGCCAGCCGCCTTAACAGGGGGCTCTACGAGCAGTACTTC	CASRLNRGLYEQYF
TRBV7-2	TRBJ2-2	TRBD1	NA	16	TGTGCCAGCAGCTTGGACAACAGGGGGTACGCCGGGGAGCTGTTTTTT	CASSLDNRGYAGELFF
TRBV4-1	TRBJ2-3	TRBD2	NA	16	TGCGCCAGCAGCCAGGGACTAGCGGGAGTCGGGGATACGCAGTATTTT	CASSQGLAGVGDTQYF
TRBV18	TRBJ2-7	TRBD2	NA	17	TGTGCCAGCTCACCCCGGACTAGCGGGATTGCTGGCAATGAGCAGTACTTC	CASSPRTSGIAGNEQYF
TRBV7-3	TRBJ1-1	TRBD1	NA	15	TGTGCCAGCAGCTTGGGACAGGGTGGTTTAACTGAAGCTTTCTTT	CASSLGQGGLTEAFF
TRBV13	TRBJ2-7	TRBD2	many	16	TGTGCCAGCAGCTCGGGGCTAGCGGGAGGGCCTCTCGAGCAGTACTTC	CASSSGLAGGPLEQYF
TRBV28	TRBJ1-6	NA	NA	15	TGTGCCAGCAGTTTAAATGGGCCCTCTAATTCACCCCTCCACTTT	CASSLNGPSNSPLHF
TRBV4-2	TRBJ2-1	NA	NA	13	TGTGCCAGCAGCCAAGTTGGAGGGGCGGAGCAGTTCTTC	CASSQVGGAEQFF
TRBV7-8	TRBJ1-1	TRBD1	few	14	TGTGCCAGCAGCAAAGGACAGGGCGTCACTGAAGCTTTCTTT	CASSKGQGVTEAFF
TRBV3-1	TRBJ1-1	NA	many	12	TGTGCCAGCAGCCATTCTTACACTGAAGCTTTCTTT	CASSHSYTEAFF
TRBV7-2	TRBJ1-2	NA	NA	15	TGTGCCAGCAGCTTTGTGGGGGGTCGGAACTATGGCTACACCTTC	CASSFVGGRNYGYTF
TRBV3-1	TRBJ2-7	NA	NA	15	TGTGCCAGCAGCCAACCGACTGGCTCCTACAATGGGCAGTACTTC	CASSQPTGSYNGQYF
TRBV2	TRBJ1-1	NA	NA	14	TGTGCCAGCTCCCTTGAGATGGGGGACACTGAAGCTTTCTTT	CASSLEMGDTEAFF
TRBV4-1	TRBJ1-1	NA	NA	14	TGCGCCAGCAGCCACCCCAGGGTTCACACTGAAGCTTTCTTT	CASSHPRVHTEAFF
TRBV6-6	TRBJ2-7	NA	NA	15	TGTGCCAGCAGTTACGTGGGGTCGAGCTCCTACGAGCAGTACTTC	CASSYVGSSSYEQYF
TRBV9	TRBJ2-1	NA	NA	14	TGCGCCAGCAGCCTCAGACAGGGAGGGGGGGAGCAGTTCTTC	CASSLRQGGGEQFF
TRBV7-3	TRBJ2-1	TRBD1	few	15	TGTGCCAGCAGCCCTCCTGGGACAGGCAACAATGAGCAGTTCTTC	CASSPPGTGNNEQFF
TRBV29-1	TRBJ2-6	TRBD1	few	14	TGCAGCGTTGGACAGGGCGCTGGGGCCAACGTCCTGACTTTC	CSVGQGAGANVLTF
TRBV20-1	TRBJ2-1	TRBD1	NA	16	TGCAGTGCTTTTCAACCGGGACAGGGTTTTTTGACTGAGCAGTTCTTC	CSAFQPGQGFLTEQFF
TRBV28	TRBJ2-5	NA	NA	15	TGTGCCAGCAACGATCAGGGGCTTAGTGGCGAGACCCAGTACTTC	CASNDQGLSGETQYF
TRBV6-5	TRBJ2-5	NA	many	12	TGTGCCAGCAACCCCAGGGGAGAGACCCAGTACTTC	CASNPRGETQYF